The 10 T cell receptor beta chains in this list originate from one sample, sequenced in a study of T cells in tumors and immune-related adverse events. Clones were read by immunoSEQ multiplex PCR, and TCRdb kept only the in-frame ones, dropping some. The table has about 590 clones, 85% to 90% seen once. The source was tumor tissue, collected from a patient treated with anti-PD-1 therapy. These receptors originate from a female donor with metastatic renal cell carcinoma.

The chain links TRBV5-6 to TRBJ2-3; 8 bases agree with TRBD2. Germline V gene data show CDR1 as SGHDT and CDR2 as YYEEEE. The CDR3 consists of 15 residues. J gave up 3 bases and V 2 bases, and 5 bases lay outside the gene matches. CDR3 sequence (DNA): TGTGCCAGCAGCTTCGTAGCGGGATTGACAGATACGCAGTATTTT. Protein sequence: CASSFVAGLTDTQYF.

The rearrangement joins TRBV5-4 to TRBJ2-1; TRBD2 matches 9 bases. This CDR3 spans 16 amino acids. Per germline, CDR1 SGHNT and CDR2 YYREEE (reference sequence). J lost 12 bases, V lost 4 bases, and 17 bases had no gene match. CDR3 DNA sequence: TGTGCCAGCAGCCTGGATTTCCGAGCGGGAGGCCCCGGGCAGTTCTTC. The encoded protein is CASSLDFRAGGPGQFF.

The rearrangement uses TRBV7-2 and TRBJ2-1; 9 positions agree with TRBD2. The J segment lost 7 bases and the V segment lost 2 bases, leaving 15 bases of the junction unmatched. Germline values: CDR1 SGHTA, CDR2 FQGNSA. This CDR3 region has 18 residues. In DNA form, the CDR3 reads TGTGCCAGCAGCTTAAAGATAGGATGGACTAGCGAGCTTAATGAGCAGTTCTTC. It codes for CASSLKIGWTSELNEQFF.

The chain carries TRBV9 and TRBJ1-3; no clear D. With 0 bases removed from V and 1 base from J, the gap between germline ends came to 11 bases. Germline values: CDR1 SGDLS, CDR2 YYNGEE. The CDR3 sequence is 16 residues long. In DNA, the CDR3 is TGTGCCAGCAGCGTAGCGGCAGCCGCTTCTGGAAACACCATATATTTT. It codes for CASSVAAAASGNTIYF.

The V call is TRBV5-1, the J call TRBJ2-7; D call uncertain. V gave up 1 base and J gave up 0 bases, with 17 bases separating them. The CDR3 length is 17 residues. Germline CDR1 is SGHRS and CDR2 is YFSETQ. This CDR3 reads CASSLLLWSEYSYEQYF. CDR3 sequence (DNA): TGCGCCAGCAGCTTGCTTCTCTGGTCCGAATACTCCTACGAGCAGTACTTC.

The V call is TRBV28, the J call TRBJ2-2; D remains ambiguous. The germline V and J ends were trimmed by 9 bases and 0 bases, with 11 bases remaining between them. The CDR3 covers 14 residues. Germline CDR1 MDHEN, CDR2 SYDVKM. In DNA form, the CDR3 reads TGTGCCAGTCAGATAGGGTCGAACACCGGGGAGCTGTTTTTT. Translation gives CASQIGSNTGELFF. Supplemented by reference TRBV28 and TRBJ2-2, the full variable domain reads DVKVTQSSRYLVKRTGEKVFLECVQDMDHENMFWYRQDPGLGLRLIYFSYDVKMKEKGDIPEGYSVSREKKERFSLILESASTNQTSMYLCASQIGSNTGELFFGEGSRLTVL.

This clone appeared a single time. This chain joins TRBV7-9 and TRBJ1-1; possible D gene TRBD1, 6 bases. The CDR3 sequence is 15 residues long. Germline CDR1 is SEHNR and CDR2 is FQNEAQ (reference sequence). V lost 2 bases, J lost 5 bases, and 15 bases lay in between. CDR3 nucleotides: TGTGCCAGCAGCTTACAACAGGGCTCAGGTACTGAAGCTTTCTTT. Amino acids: CASSLQQGSGTEAFF.

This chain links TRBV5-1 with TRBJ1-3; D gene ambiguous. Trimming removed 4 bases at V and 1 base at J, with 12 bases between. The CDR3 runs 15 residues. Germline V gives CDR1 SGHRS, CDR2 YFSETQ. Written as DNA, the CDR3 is TGCGCCAGCAGCGAGGGCCCTACTTCTGGAAACACCATATATTTT. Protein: CASSEGPTSGNTIYF.

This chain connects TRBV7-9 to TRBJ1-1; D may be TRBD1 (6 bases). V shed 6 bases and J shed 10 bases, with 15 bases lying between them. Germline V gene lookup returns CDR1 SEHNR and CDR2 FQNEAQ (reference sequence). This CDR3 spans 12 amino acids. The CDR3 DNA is TGTGCCAGCAGTCTCCGGGACACTAGAGCTTTCTTT. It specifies CASSLRDTRAFF.

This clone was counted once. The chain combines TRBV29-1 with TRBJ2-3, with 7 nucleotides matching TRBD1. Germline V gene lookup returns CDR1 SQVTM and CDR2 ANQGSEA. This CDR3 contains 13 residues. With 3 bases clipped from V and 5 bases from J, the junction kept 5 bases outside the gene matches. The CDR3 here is CSVERGRRDTQYF. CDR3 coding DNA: TGCAGCGTTGAGAGGGGGCGGAGAGATACGCAGTATTTT.